These T cell receptor beta chains were read from a single sample in a study of cytomegalovirus exposure and HLA in healthy donors. Repertoires were generated with immunoSEQ multiplex PCR, while TCRdb's copy carries only in-frame clones and drops some. Here the sample spans roughly 77,000 clones, about 78% being singletons. The sequencing sample was made of PBMCs. These receptors came from a middle-aged woman in good health and CMV-seropositive. Each CDR3 is given with its conserved first and last residue. D genes are given only for firm matches. Clone size is given for some rows only: seen once, a few or many times, or a class if the clone is expanded.

CDR3 length: 13; clone size: -; V gene: TRBV7-9; J gene: TRBJ1-2; D gene: -; CDR3 DNA: TGTGCCAGCACCCTAAACCCGTTTTATGGCTACACCTTC; CDR3 protein: CASTLNPFYGYTF
CDR3 length: 14; clone size: -; V gene: TRBV2; J gene: TRBJ2-7; D gene: TRBD2; CDR3 DNA: TGTGCCAGCAGAGGGATTAGCGGGGCTTACGAGCAGTACTTC; CDR3 protein: CASRGISGAYEQYF
CDR3 length: 15; clone size: -; V gene: TRBV18; J gene: TRBJ2-5; D gene: -; CDR3 DNA: TGTGCCAGCTCACCCTCAACAGGGCTTAGGGAGACCCAGTACTTC; CDR3 protein: CASSPSTGLRETQYF
CDR3 length: 17; clone size: -; V gene: TRBV4-1; J gene: TRBJ1-2; D gene: -; CDR3 DNA: TGCGCCAGCAGCCTCCTCCCGCTGGGGGGGGACCACTATGGCTACACCTTC; CDR3 protein: CASSLLPLGGDHYGYTF
CDR3 length: 17; clone size: -; V gene: TRBV7-2; J gene: TRBJ2-5; D gene: TRBD2; CDR3 DNA: TGTGCCAGCAGCTCGCAGACTAGCGGGGTGGCTAGAGAGACCCAGTACTTC; CDR3 protein: CASSSQTSGVARETQYF
CDR3 length: 14; clone size: -; V gene: TRBV7-8; J gene: TRBJ2-7; D gene: -; CDR3 DNA: TGTGCCAGCAGCTTAGTGGGCCCACCCAACGAGCAGTACTTC; CDR3 protein: CASSLVGPPNEQYF
CDR3 length: 18; clone size: -; V gene: TRBV5-1; J gene: TRBJ2-3; D gene: TRBD1; CDR3 DNA: TGCGCCAGCAGCTTGCGGGGCCCGGGACAGGGGATCACAGATACGCAGTATTTT; CDR3 protein: CASSLRGPGQGITDTQYF
CDR3 length: 15; clone size: few; V gene: TRBV5-1; J gene: TRBJ2-1; D gene: TRBD2; CDR3 DNA: TGCGCCAGCTTGGGGACTAGCGGGGGAAACAATGAGCAGTTCTTC; CDR3 protein: CASLGTSGGNNEQFF
CDR3 length: 12; clone size: -; V gene: TRBV2; J gene: TRBJ2-1; D gene: -; CDR3 DNA: TGTGCCAGCGGGGTCGGTCGACAGGAGCAGTTCTTC; CDR3 protein: CASGVGRQEQFF
CDR3 length: 17; clone size: -; V gene: TRBV5-6; J gene: TRBJ2-3; D gene: TRBD2; CDR3 DNA: TGTGCCAGCAGCTCCCCGGGACTAGCGGGGGGCTCAGATACGCAGTATTTT; CDR3 protein: CASSSPGLAGGSDTQYF
CDR3 length: 18; clone size: -; V gene: TRBV14; J gene: TRBJ2-3; D gene: -; CDR3 DNA: TGTGCCAGCAGCCAAAGATGGGGGAGGTCGCAGGGAGGAGATACGCAGTATTTT; CDR3 protein: CASSQRWGRSQGGDTQYF
CDR3 length: 13; clone size: -; V gene: TRBV25-1; J gene: TRBJ2-7; D gene: -; CDR3 DNA: TGTGCCAGCAGTGAAATGGTGAGCGCCGAGCAGTACTTC; CDR3 protein: CASSEMVSAEQYF